Listed here are 21 T cell receptor beta chains from one sample, sequenced in a study of HIV-infected patients and healthy controls. Roughly three months, about 14 weeks, into antiretroviral therapy, follow-up blood was collected. The repertoire came from unfractionated whole blood and reflected all unsorted peripheral T cells. Alpha and beta constant-region primers primed reverse transcription of 400 to 650 ng RNA. Alpha and beta chain libraries were made separately by chain-specific third strand synthesis with multiplexing indices. TCRdb fed the 5' RACE reads into MiXCR, producing one record per CDR3 protein. The sample has about 8,600 distinct CDR3 sequences, 8.5% to 9% seen once. This specimen consisted of blood, obtained during antiretroviral therapy. The receptors were sampled from an adult with HIV infection.

This clonotype has more than one count but fewer than ten. The rearrangement uses TRBV6-6 and TRBJ2-4, with 7 bases identical to TRBD1. Germline-derived CDR1 and CDR2 are MNHNY and SVGAGI (reference sequence). The V segment lost 5 bases and the J segment 5 bases; nucleotides outside the gene matches: 3. The CDR3 consists of 13 residues. For the CDR3, the DNA is TGTGCCAGCAGTGGAACAGGGGAAAACATTCAGTACTTC. This gives the protein CASSGTGENIQYF.

This clonotype is a singleton in its sample. The rearrangement uses TRBV29-1 and TRBJ2-5; no clear D. V shed 7 bases and J shed 4 bases, with 13 bases lying between them. The germline gives CDR1 SQVTM, CDR2 ANQGSEA. The CDR3 loop spans 12 amino acids. DNA of the CDR3: TGCAGCGCCCGGATTGTACTAGAGACCCAGTACTTC. It translates to CSARIVLETQYF.

J is TRBJ2-1 and V is TRBV7-2; D may be TRBD2 (5 bases). The V and J ends lost 1 base and 9 bases respectively, with 16 bases between them. There are 15 residues in the CDR3. Germline V CDR1 and CDR2: SGHTA, FQGNSA. CDR3 sequence reads: CASSLVLEGIGEQFF. The CDR3 DNA is TGTGCCAGCAGCTTAGTCCTAGAGGGTATCGGTGAGCAGTTCTTC.

This clonotype was observed many times. The rearrangement links TRBV20-1 to TRBJ1-1; no clear D. This CDR3 has 15 residues. In germline, CDR1 is DFQATT, CDR2 SNEGSKA (reference sequence). V was clipped by 1 base and J by 2 bases, with 14 bases between them. The CDR3 DNA reads as TGCAGTGCTAGAGCAGCCTGGCACAGAAACACTGAAGCTTTCTTT. Translating gives CSARAAWHRNTEAFF.

This clonotype is termed medium-sized. This sequence joins TRBV10-3 and TRBJ1-2, with TRBD1 as a possible D gene (6 bases). Germline V CDR1 and CDR2: ENHRY, SYGVKD. The CDR3 runs 15 residues. V gave up 0 bases and J gave up 4 bases, with 12 bases separating them. This CDR3 is CAISESSGDPYGYTF. DNA of the CDR3: TGTGCCATCAGTGAGTCGTCAGGGGACCCCTATGGCTACACCTTC.

This clonotype came up many times. The chain carries TRBV5-1 and TRBJ1-2; D is perhaps TRBD1 (6 bases). This CDR3 is built from 13 residues. The V end was cut by 4 bases, the J end by 1 base, with 8 bases between. Germline lookup yields CDR1 SGHRS and CDR2 YFSETQ. CDR3 region: CASSADSNYGYTF. The CDR3 DNA is TGCGCCAGCAGCGCGGACAGTAACTATGGCTACACCTTC.

This clonotype is judged medium-sized. The V call is TRBV10-2, the J call TRBJ2-7, with 9 bases matching TRBD1. Trimming removed 6 bases from V and 3 bases from J; junction bases left unmatched: 0. The CDR3 loop spans 12 amino acids. CDR1 WSHSY and CDR2 SAAADI come from the germline V gene. CDR3 DNA sequence: TGCGCCAGCAGGGGACAGGGCTACGAGCAGTACTTC. Translation gives CASRGQGYEQYF.

Relative to its sample, this clonotype is medium-sized (0.01 to 0.1%). The chain joins TRBV4-2 to TRBJ2-2; no clear D. The CDR3 spans 15 residues. The ends were cut back, 2 bases at V and 1 base at J, with 8 bases in the middle. From germline, CDR1 is LGHNA and CDR2 YNFKEQ. This CDR3 reads CASSQTYQNTGELFF. CDR3 DNA sequence: TGTGCCAGCAGCCAAACCTACCAGAACACCGGGGAGCTGTTTTTT.

This clonotype was recorded once. V gene TRBV7-3 combines with J gene TRBJ2-3; either TRBD1 or TRBD2 may fit D (5 bases each). Germline V gene sequence: CDR1 SGHTA, CDR2 FQGTGA. CDR3 length equals 15 residues. The V and J ends lost 5 bases and 3 bases respectively, with 15 bases between them. In nucleotides, the CDR3 is TGTGCCAGCAGCCTGACCGGGACGGGGACAGATACGCAGTATTTT. Encoded protein: CASSLTGTGTDTQYF.

This clonotype appeared many times. The chain is built from TRBV12-5 and TRBJ2-7; D remains unclear. The CDR3 loop spans 13 amino acids. Germline V gene data show CDR1 as LGHNT and CDR2 as FRNRAP. V was shortened by 7 bases and J by 1 base, with 11 bases between the two germline ends. CDR3 region: CASALGPSYEQYV. The DNA of the CDR3 is TGTGCTAGTGCCCTTGGCCCATCCTACGAGCAGTACGTC.

This clonotype was counted between two and nine times. The rearrangement links TRBV7-9 to TRBJ1-1, with D possibly TRBD1 on 6 matching bases. V was clipped by 2 bases and J by 5 bases, with 12 bases between them. The germline V gene encodes CDR1 SEHNR and CDR2 FQNEAQ (reference sequence). The CDR3 spans 14 residues. This CDR3 is CASSLPGQSTEAFF. CDR3 in DNA: TGTGCCAGCAGCTTACCGGGACAAAGTACTGAAGCTTTCTTT.

This clonotype is labeled as medium-sized. This rearrangement joins TRBV20-1 to TRBJ2-5; D is uncertain. Germline assignment: CDR1 DFQATT and CDR2 SNEGSKA (reference sequence). This CDR3 is built from 12 residues. V lost 3 bases to trimming and J lost 0 bases, with 5 bases between them. The CDR3 sequence: CSASPYQETQYF. Written as DNA, the CDR3 is TGCAGTGCTAGCCCCTACCAAGAGACCCAGTACTTC.

This clonotype is categorized as medium-sized. A read error may produce the germline difference seen at one junction end. This chain links TRBV20-1 with TRBJ2-3; maybe TRBD2 (5 bases). Germline values: CDR1 DFQATT, CDR2 SNEGSKA (reference sequence). The CDR3 extends over 11 amino acids. The CDR3 here is CSARGTDTQYF. The CDR3 nucleotides are TGCAGTGCGAGAGGGACAGATACGCAGTATTTT.

This clonotype was recorded many times. The chain uses TRBV14 and TRBJ2-5; 9 bases align to TRBD2. This CDR3 spans 16 amino acids. V lost 0 bases to trimming and J lost 4 bases; unmatched junction nucleotides: 6. Germline V CDR1 and CDR2: SGHDN, FVKESK. The CDR3 region is CASSQESVREGETQYF. CDR3 bases: TGTGCCAGCAGCCAAGAATCAGTGCGGGAGGGAGAGACCCAGTACTTC.

There are many counts of this clonotype. J is TRBJ1-1 and V is TRBV10-3; 8 bases fit TRBD1. The CDR3 loop spans 15 amino acids. With V trimmed by 5 bases and J by 1 base, 6 bases remained unmatched. Germline CDR1 ENHRY, CDR2 SYGVKD. CDR3 DNA sequence: TGTGCCATCAGTATAGGACAGGGACGGAACACTGAAGCTTTCTTT. Translation: CAISIGQGRNTEAFF.

This clonotype counts as medium-sized. V usage is TRBV20-1 and J usage is TRBJ2-1, with 7 bases matching TRBD2. Germline values: CDR1 DFQATT, CDR2 SNEGSKA (reference sequence). There are 12 residues in the CDR3. The J segment lost 9 bases and the V segment lost 4 bases, leaving 6 bases of the junction unmatched. CDR3 sequence: CSAKSGVGEQFF. Here the CDR3 DNA reads TGCAGTGCTAAGAGCGGGGTCGGTGAGCAGTTCTTC.

This clonotype was picked up many times. The genes are TRBV6-5 and TRBJ1-5; D unresolved. The V gene lost 2 bases and the J gene lost 3 bases, with 5 bases spanning the gap. The CDR3 runs 13 residues. The germline gives CDR1 MNHEY, CDR2 SVGAGI. The CDR3 here is CASSYAANQPQHF. The DNA for the CDR3 is TGTGCCAGCAGTTACGCCGCCAATCAGCCCCAGCATTTT.

V usage is TRBV18 and J usage is TRBJ1-2; D possibly corresponds to TRBD1 (5 bases). V gave up 3 bases and J gave up 8 bases, with 13 bases separating them. The CDR3 extends over 13 amino acids. Germline values: CDR1 KGHSH, CDR2 LQKENI. The DNA for the CDR3 is TGTGCCAGCTCACCTGACTTTGGGGACGGCTACACCTTC. It codes for CASSPDFGDGYTF.

This clonotype has only a few counts. The V and J genes are TRBV20-1 and TRBJ1-2; possibly TRBD1 for D (5 bases). V lost 3 bases to trimming and J lost 6 bases, with 11 bases between them. CDR3 size: 12 residues. Germline V gene data show CDR1 as DFQATT and CDR2 as SNEGSKA (reference sequence). The CDR3 here is CSASDRGHGYTF. In DNA form, the CDR3 reads TGCAGTGCTAGTGATCGGGGACATGGCTACACCTTC.

In its sample, this clonotype was seen many times. The chain uses TRBV5-1 and TRBJ2-1; TRBD2 aligns across 15 bases. V shed 2 bases, J shed 7 bases, and the junction held 4 bases outside the gene matches. Germline V gives CDR1 SGHRS, CDR2 YFSETQ. This CDR3 comprises 16 residues. CDR3 region: CASSLGGTSGRNEQFF. The CDR3 DNA is TGCGCCAGCAGCTTAGGGGGGACTAGCGGGAGGAATGAGCAGTTCTTC.

The chain links TRBV5-1 to TRBJ2-5; the D gene is possibly TRBD1 (6 bases). The length of the CDR3 is 14 residues. Germline V gives CDR1 SGHRS, CDR2 YFSETQ. V shed 3 bases and J shed 2 bases, with 11 bases lying between them. CDR3 coding DNA: TGCGCCAGCAGCTCGACAGGACCTCAAGAGACCCAGTACTTC. It codes for CASSSTGPQETQYF.